Listed below are T cell receptor beta chains from one sample, sequenced in a study of control samples from healthy donors and cancer patients. Repertoires were generated with immunoSEQ multiplex PCR, while TCRdb's copy carries only in-frame clones and drops some. The sample lists around 58,000 clones; approximately 91% were seen once. The sample consisted of blood. The source of these receptors is a man aged 50 to 60 in good health. CDR3s include the opening cysteine and the closing phenylalanine or tryptophan. Expanded clones are given a class, and other clones once, few, many or no size at all.

>TRBV11-2|15|.
CASSLGGTGNQPQHF
>TRBV5-8|13|.
CASSPTGGQPQHF
>TRBV7-2|15|.
CASSLDGLNTGELFF
>TRBV3-1/TRBV3-2|14|.
CASSDSLAKNIQYF
>TRBV6-2/TRBV6-3|13|.
CASSLLGQYIAFF
>TRBV24-1|13|.
CATSDPGREKLFF
>TRBV6-5|14|.
CASSWGQGNQPQHF
>TRBV19|15|.
CASSIQARGTGELFF
>TRBV28|11|.
CASSRNLEAFF
>TRBV13|15|.
CASSLGRGGSYEQYF
>TRBV28|15|.
CASSSNQGFWEKLFF
>TRBV7-3|13|.
CASSSSGPDTQYF
>TRBV2|15|.
CASSEEAPSNQPQHF
>TRBV6-6|16|.
CASSYSMARLSYEQYF
>TRBV4-1|15|.
CASSQEEERRQPQHF
>TRBV2|14|.
CASSTGDSGNTIYF
>TRBV28|13|.
CASFVRVKGEAFF
>TRBV10-1|14|.
CASSEGTSGYEQYF
>TRBV5-1|15|.
CASYEAPGVEETQYF
>TRBV10-3|11|.
CAIGSYNEQFF
>TRBV7-9|15|few
CASSKTSGRAGEQYF
>TRBV7-2|14|.
CASSLLTSGPAQYF
>TRBV9|16|.
CASSAGLWPMNTEAFF
>TRBV19|17|.
CASSIDRTPDYKETQYF
>TRBV2|15|.
CSSELAGGMEETQYF
>TRBV2|15|.
CASSPLMRGDQPQHF
>TRBV18|15|.
CASSPATGDRSEQYF
>TRBV14|15|.
CASSQEGRGIYEQYF
>TRBV7-9|15|few
CASSIRDRGTYEQYF
>TRBV29-1|14|.
CSVAREGIQETQYF
>TRBV27|14|once
CASSRALDGGEQFF
>TRBV27|15|.
CASSSPGGAGDTQYF
>TRBV21-1|16|.
CASSKVLAGVANEQFF
>TRBV12-3/TRBV12-4|13|.
CASSLRGAGELFF
>TRBV11-2|12|.
CASSLFSKELFF
>TRBV7-9|12|once
CASSLSSAEQYF
>TRBV12-5|22|.
CASGLPRGTGELAGEVSDTQYF
>TRBV6-4|13|.
CASSEGFGKGAFF
>TRBV27|13|.
CASSRTPTYEQYF
>TRBV2|15|.
CASSVAAGFYNEQFF
>TRBV14|15|.
CASSRWTGSNYGYTF
>TRBV28|16|.
CASSLYSGNSNQPQHF